Listed below are T cell receptor beta chains from one sample, sequenced in a study of blood T cell repertoires in COVID-19. Repertoires were generated with immunoSEQ multiplex PCR, while TCRdb's copy carries only in-frame clones and drops some. Of more than 85,000 clones in the sample, roughly 83% were seen once. The material sequenced was peripheral blood. These receptor sequences come from a woman between 55 and 75 years old with acute or convalescent COVID-19. Both conserved end residues are part of each CDR3. A D gene is named only where the DNA matches it firmly. Rows may omit the clone size; those that give it use once, few, many or a size class.

.	TRBD1	TRBJ2-2	TRBV2	TGTGCCAGCAGAGGGAGGACAGGGCCCACCGGGGAGCTGTTTTTT	CASRGRTGPTGELFF
many	TRBD2	TRBJ2-5	TRBV24-1	TGTGCCACCAGTGGCGGGGGGGCCGATGAGACCCAGTACTTC	CATSGGGADETQYF
.	.	TRBJ1-4	TRBV15	TGTGCCACCAGCAGAGTTGTGACAGGAGGTGGAAAACTGTTTTTT	CATSRVVTGGGKLFF
.	.	TRBJ1-5	TRBV10-3	TGTGCCATCAGTGAGTCGGAGGAGTTTCATAGCAATCAGCCCCAGCATTTT	CAISESEEFHSNQPQHF
.	.	TRBJ1-4	TRBV27	TGTGCCAGCACATTCGGGAAGACTAATGAAAAACTGTTTTTT	CASTFGKTNEKLFF
.	TRBD1	TRBJ2-7	TRBV2	TGTGCCAGCAGTATAAGGACAGGGGACTACGAGCAGTACTTC	CASSIRTGDYEQYF
.	.	TRBJ2-2	TRBV5-1	TGCGCCAGCAGAGGGGCCCTAAACACCGGGGAGCTGTTTTTT	CASRGALNTGELFF
.	TRBD1	TRBJ1-2	TRBV19	TGTGCCAGTAGTACTCGGGACAGGTCAAACTATGGCTACACCTTC	CASSTRDRSNYGYTF
once	TRBD1	TRBJ1-3	TRBV7-2	TGTGCCAGCAGCCCGACAGGGCCGGGAAACACCATATATTTT	CASSPTGPGNTIYF
.	.	TRBJ2-7	TRBV5-6	TGTGCCAGCAGCGGTACTACGGACACGCACTACGAGCAGTACTTC	CASSGTTDTHYEQYF
.	TRBD2	TRBJ2-1	TRBV6-4	TGTGCCAGCAGTGACTTCCCCCCCACTAGCGGGGGGGCAAATGAGCAGTTCTTC	CASSDFPPTSGGANEQFF
.	.	TRBJ2-2	TRBV28	TGTGCCAGCATGGAGAGCACCGGGGAGCTGTTTTTT	CASMESTGELFF
.	TRBD2	TRBJ2-1	TRBV11-2	TGTGCCAGCAGCTCAGGACTAGCTAGCAATGAGCAGTTCTTC	CASSSGLASNEQFF